The clone carrying this T cell receptor beta chain was counted a single time. Its matching antigen is unknown. The sample originates from a study of T cells after posttransplantation cyclophosphamide. Findings and limits, study-wide: Donor-recipient repertoire similarity was low at 1-2 months, rising over year one. TRB overlap between skin or GI tissue T cells and blood was limited.

Clones were read by immunoSEQ multiplex PCR, and TCRdb kept only the in-frame ones, dropping some. This table has tens of thousands of clones, 86% appearing once. CDR3 length: 13 amino acids. V shed 2 bases and J shed 4 bases, with 11 bases lying between them. The germline V gene has CDR1 GTSNPN and CDR2 SVGIG (reference sequence). Sample: PBMCs. The source is a woman aged 55-70 years with a blood cancer, CMV-positive, and with a related stem cell donor. The J gene is TRBJ1-2, the V gene TRBV30; D not certain. CDR3 bases: TGTGCCTGGAGTTTAGAGGGCCCCTATGGCTACACCTTC. This translates into CAWSLEGPYGYTF.